These 32 T cell receptor beta chains share one sample of origin, sequenced in a study of T cell responses to AZD1222 COVID-19 vaccine. Libraries were prepared by immunoSEQ multiplex PCR; TCRdb keeps only in-frame clonotypes and omits some of them. The sample lists over 120,000 clones; about 92% were seen once. The source was peripheral blood, collected 28 days after the second AZD1222 dose. Source of these receptors: an adult who received the AZD1222 COVID-19 vaccine.

The chain recombines TRBV29-1 with TRBJ2-1; TRBD2 matches at 8 bases. CDR1 and CDR2 from the germline V gene are SQVTM and ANQGSEA. This CDR3 has 14 residues. The V and J ends lost 6 bases and 1 base, in that order; junction bases with no gene match: 5. CDR3 loop: CSVAGLVSYNEQFF. CDR3 coding DNA: TGCAGCGTAGCGGGACTAGTATCCTACAATGAGCAGTTCTTC.

The chain couples TRBV6-1 to TRBJ1-1; 7 positions match TRBD1. Unmatched junction bases numbered 3, after V lost 2 bases and J lost 0 bases. CDR1 and CDR2 from the germline V gene are MNHNS and SASEGT. The CDR3 consists of 15 residues. The CDR3 DNA follows: TGTGCCAGCAGTGAATTAACAGGGGTGAACACTGAAGCTTTCTTT. Translated, it gives CASSELTGVNTEAFF.

Turning to this clone: Other DNA sequences from this sample encode an identical CDR3 as well. The chain carries TRBV18 and TRBJ2-5, with D maybe TRBD1 (6 bases). V lost 5 bases and J 2 bases, leaving 9 bases between the germline ends. The CDR3 loop spans 13 amino acids. In germline, CDR1 is KGHSH, CDR2 LQKENI. As DNA, the CDR3 is TGTGCCAGCTCAAGGGACATTCAAGAGACCCAGTACTTC. Translation: CASSRDIQETQYF.

This clone has only one observation. The V and J genes are TRBV9 and TRBJ1-5; D remains unclear. This CDR3 is 13 amino acids long. Germline V lookup: CDR1 SGDLS, CDR2 YYNGEE. Trimming pared 0 bases from V and 4 bases from J, leaving 5 bases between. For the CDR3, the DNA is TGTGCCAGCAGCGTAGCGGGAAATCAGCCCCAGCATTTT. This gives the protein CASSVAGNQPQHF.

The chain links TRBV3-1 (or the pseudogene TRBV3-2) to TRBJ1-2; D is undetermined. V was trimmed by 3 bases and J by 0 bases, leaving 14 bases between them. CDR3 length equals 16 residues. The germline gives CDR1 LGHDT, CDR2 YNNKEL (reference sequence). CDR3 nucleotides: TGTGCCAGCAGCCAGCTTCCCCCGGATGCTAACTATGGCTACACCTTC. This gives the protein CASSQLPPDANYGYTF.

V and J are TRBV24-1 and TRBJ2-2, with TRBD1 matching 9 bases. The CDR3 totals 16 residues. Trimming removed 7 bases from V and 2 bases from J; junction bases left unmatched: 7. Germline assignment: CDR1 KGHDR and CDR2 SFDVKD. CDR3 nucleotides: TGTGCCACCAGACCCGGGACAGGGACTAACACCGGGGAGCTGTTTTTT. Amino acids: CATRPGTGTNTGELFF.

The DNA of the CDR3 is TGTGCCAGCAGCTCACAAACAGGGTCCGGGCCCACTAATGAAAAACTGTTTTTT. It encodes CASSSQTGSGPTNEKLFF. This rearrangement joins TRBV13 to TRBJ1-4; D is perhaps TRBD1 (6 bases). V dropped 4 bases and J dropped 2 bases, with 20 bases sitting between them. Germline loops: CDR1 PRHDT, CDR2 FYEKMQ (reference sequence). CDR3 length: 18 amino acids.

About this clone itself: The same CDR3 can be traced to other DNA sequences in this sample. The rearrangement joins TRBV19 to TRBJ1-5; D might be TRBD1 (5 bases). Germline lookup yields CDR1 LNHDA and CDR2 SQIVND (reference sequence). The CDR3 is made up of 13 amino acids. Deletions cut 2 bases from V and 7 bases from J, with 9 bases between. The CDR3 DNA reads as TGTGCCAGTAGTATACAGGGAAGGCAGCCCCAGCATTTT. It translates to CASSIQGRQPQHF.

The chain uses TRBV18 and TRBJ2-5; 13 bases agree with TRBD2. V trimming: 6 bases; J trimming: 5 bases; junction bases outside the gene matches: 9. Germline V gene lookup returns CDR1 KGHSH and CDR2 LQKENI. CDR3 length: 16 residues. As DNA, the CDR3 is TGTGCCAGCTCCCCCCGGACTAGCGGGAGTGGGGAGACCCAGTACTTC. Residues: CASSPRTSGSGETQYF.

This chain links TRBV10-3 with TRBJ1-2; D remains ambiguous. Looked up from germline, CDR1 is ENHRY and CDR2 is SYGVKD. The CDR3 length is 13 residues. V was clipped by 2 bases and J by 4 bases, with 8 bases between them. The CDR3 DNA sequence: TGTGCCATCAGTGAGGGACCTCTCTATGGCTACACCTTC. Encoded protein: CAISEGPLYGYTF.

This clone was counted once. The chain is built from TRBV30 and TRBJ2-3, with 13 bases fitting TRBD2. V lost 0 bases to trimming and J lost 5 bases; unmatched junction nucleotides: 2. This CDR3 spans 15 amino acids. From germline, CDR1 is GTSNPN and CDR2 SVGIG (reference sequence). CDR3 sequence reads: CAWSVGLAGVDTQYF. CDR3 bases: TGTGCCTGGAGTGTAGGACTAGCGGGAGTAGATACGCAGTATTTT.

The V gene is TRBV28, the J gene TRBJ1-1, with D unresolved. Germline V gives CDR1 MDHEN, CDR2 SYDVKM. The CDR3 consists of 11 residues. V dropped 6 bases and J dropped 10 bases, with 12 bases sitting between them. CDR3 DNA: TGTGCCAGCAGCTTTAGCCGGGGAGCTTTCTTT. Its protein product is CASSFSRGAFF.

J is TRBJ1-5 and V is TRBV7-2; D uncertain. This CDR3 spans 17 amino acids. The germline gives CDR1 SGHTA, CDR2 FQGNSA. V was shortened by 5 bases and J by 0 bases, with 17 bases between the two germline ends. CDR3 amino acids: CASSRTPGLNSNQPQHF. As DNA, the CDR3 is TGTGCCAGCAGCCGGACCCCGGGTTTGAATAGCAATCAGCCCCAGCATTTT.

The rearrangement links TRBV19 to TRBJ1-2, with 8 bases fitting TRBD1. The CDR3 consists of 14 residues. Germline CDR1 is LNHDA and CDR2 is SQIVND (reference sequence). V trimming: 5 bases; J trimming: 7 bases; junction bases outside the gene matches: 9. CDR3 sequence: CASSVGTGRSGYTF. CDR3 nucleotide sequence: TGTGCCAGTAGTGTTGGGACAGGTCGGAGTGGCTACACCTTC. Combining the CDR3 with reference TRBV19 and TRBJ1-2 gives the whole variable domain DGGITQSPKYLFRKEGQNVTLSCEQNLNHDAMYWYRQDPGQGLRLIYYSQIVNDFQKGDIAEGYSVSREKKESFPLTVTSAQKNPTAFYLCASSVGTGRSGYTFGSGTRLTVV.

The count of this clone is one. The chain combines TRBV5-1 with TRBJ1-3, with D unclear. The V gene's germline CDR1 is SGHRS and CDR2 YFSETQ. Trimming cost V 5 bases and J 3 bases, with 12 bases left between them. This CDR3 comprises 14 residues. DNA of the CDR3: TGCGCCAGCAGAGGATCGGGGATTGGAAACACCATATATTTT. Residues: CASRGSGIGNTIYF.

The rearrangement joins TRBV4-3 to TRBJ2-7; the match to TRBD2 covers 7 bases. Germline CDR1 reads LGHNA; CDR2 reads YSLEER. V shed 1 base and J 6 bases; nucleotides not matched to a gene: 0. This CDR3 is 12 amino acids long. In nucleotides, the CDR3 is TGCGCCAGCAGCCAAGCGGGGGGCGAGCAGTACTTC. This gives the protein CASSQAGGEQYF.

The chain recombines TRBV5-1 with TRBJ1-2; D is uncertain. This CDR3 has 15 residues. V dropped 1 base and J dropped 4 bases, with 14 bases sitting between them. Per the germline V gene, CDR1 is SGHRS and CDR2 is YFSETQ. The CDR3 bases are TGCGCCAGCAGCTTGCGTGTGGCCTCTGGCTATGGCTACACCTTC. Its protein product is CASSLRVASGYGYTF. The full variable domain, with the rest looked up from reference TRBV5-1 and TRBJ1-2, is KAGVTQTPRYLIKTRGQQVTLSCSPISGHRSVSWYQQTPGQGLQFLFEYFSETQRNKGNFPGRFSGRQFSNSRSEMNVSTLELGDSALYLCASSLRVASGYGYTFGSGTRLTVV.

The CDR3 DNA reads as TGTGCCAGTAGTCGGACAGGAGCTAACTATGGCTACACCTTC. This codes for CASSRTGANYGYTF. J is TRBJ1-2 and V is TRBV19; TRBD1 aligns across 7 bases. V was pared by 5 bases and J by 0 bases, with 3 bases of the junction left unmatched. Germline lookup yields CDR1 LNHDA and CDR2 SQIVND (reference sequence). The length of the CDR3 is 14 residues.

The chain employs TRBV6-5 and TRBJ1-2; D may be TRBD1 (6 bases). The V and J ends lost 5 bases and 4 bases respectively, with 11 bases between them. The germline gives CDR1 MNHEY, CDR2 SVGAGI. This CDR3 is built from 13 residues. The CDR3 nucleotides read TGTGCCAGCAGTCCCCCAGGGGCCTATGGCTACACCTTC. Translating gives CASSPPGAYGYTF.

The V gene is TRBV18, the J gene TRBJ2-2; the D gene could be TRBD1 or TRBD2 (5 bases each). The germline V gene has CDR1 KGHSH and CDR2 LQKENI. The V end lost 0 bases, the J end lost 0 bases, and 8 bases lay between the germline ends. The CDR3 is 16 amino acids. CDR3 loop: CASSPPRGTNTGELFF. For the CDR3, the DNA is TGTGCCAGCTCACCACCGAGGGGTACGAACACCGGGGAGCTGTTTTTT.

This chain uses TRBV28 with TRBJ1-5; D is uncertain. This CDR3 comprises 15 residues. Germline lookup yields CDR1 MDHEN and CDR2 SYDVKM. The germline V and J ends were trimmed by 2 bases and 6 bases, with 14 bases remaining between them. The DNA of the CDR3 is TGTGCCAGCAGTTTAATGTCTCAGGTACCTCAGCCCCAGCATTTT. Amino acid sequence: CASSLMSQVPQPQHF. The whole variable domain, filled in from reference TRBV28 and TRBJ1-5, reads DVKVTQSSRYLVKRTGEKVFLECVQDMDHENMFWYRQDPGLGLRLIYFSYDVKMKEKGDIPEGYSVSREKKERFSLILESASTNQTSMYLCASSLMSQVPQPQHFGDGTRLSIL.

The chain has TRBV29-1 and TRBJ2-7; 7 nucleotides line up with TRBD1. CDR3 length: 12 residues. V shed 3 bases, J shed 6 bases, and the junction held 5 bases outside the gene matches. CDR1 and CDR2 (germline): SQVTM, ANQGSEA. The CDR3 is CSVDLPGGEQYF. The CDR3 DNA is TGCAGCGTTGACCTACCAGGGGGCGAGCAGTACTTC.

The CDR3 DNA reads as TGTGCCAGCAGCTTAGTTGGAGCGAGTGATACGCAGTATTTT. It yields the protein CASSLVGASDTQYF. The V and J genes are TRBV7-9 and TRBJ2-3, with D uncertain. Germline V gene lookup returns CDR1 SEHNR and CDR2 FQNEAQ (reference sequence). Trimming shortened V by 1 base and J by 6 bases, and 11 bases separated the two germline ends. This CDR3 region has 14 residues.

V is TRBV28 and J is TRBJ2-7; the match to TRBD1 covers 8 bases. The CDR3 sequence is 13 residues long. Germline loops: CDR1 MDHEN, CDR2 SYDVKM. V dropped 5 bases and J dropped 1; count of bases not matched to a gene: 1. This CDR3 reads CASSRTGSYEQYF. For the CDR3, the DNA is TGTGCCAGCAGTAGGACAGGGTCCTACGAGCAGTACTTC.

The chain joins TRBV12-3 or TRBV12-4 to TRBJ1-1; 8 bases agree with TRBD1. The V and J ends lost 6 bases and 8 bases, in that order; junction bases with no gene match: 5. The CDR3 spans 12 residues. The CDR3, as DNA: TGTGCCAGCAGCCACCGGGACAGGGAAGCTTTCTTT. Encoded protein: CASSHRDREAFF.

This sequence joins TRBV19 and TRBJ1-4; TRBD1 matches at 7 bases. V trimming: 7 bases; J trimming: 0 bases; junction bases outside the gene matches: 20. This CDR3 region has 20 residues. Germline-derived CDR1 and CDR2 are LNHDA and SQIVND (reference sequence). The CDR3 region is CASTTLDRTGRIATNEKLFF. CDR3 coding DNA: TGTGCCAGTACAACCTTGGACAGGACGGGTCGGATTGCAACTAATGAAAAACTGTTTTTT.

The genes are TRBV28 and TRBJ2-7, with D perhaps TRBD1 or TRBD2 (5 bases each). The germline V gene encodes CDR1 MDHEN and CDR2 SYDVKM. CDR3 length: 11 residues. Deletions cut 10 bases from V and 4 bases from J, with 11 bases between. The CDR3 sequence: CATEGRYEQYF. The DNA of the CDR3 is TGTGCCACCGAGGGGCGGTACGAGCAGTACTTC. The full variable domain, with the rest looked up from reference TRBV28 and TRBJ2-7, is DVKVTQSSRYLVKRTGEKVFLECVQDMDHENMFWYRQDPGLGLRLIYFSYDVKMKEKGDIPEGYSVSREKKERFSLILESASTNQTSMYLCATEGRYEQYFGPGTRLTVT.

This chain joins TRBV15 and TRBJ2-7; tentative D call: TRBD2 (6 bases). The CDR3 loop spans 15 amino acids. Trimming cost V 0 bases and J 2 bases, with 11 bases left between them. CDR1 is LNHNV and CDR2 is YYDKDF in the germline V gene (reference sequence). The CDR3 nucleotides are TGTGCCACCAGCAGAGAACTAGCTACTACCTACGAGCAGTACTTC. Residues: CATSRELATTYEQYF.

V and J are TRBV7-2 and TRBJ2-7, with no clear D. Germline loops: CDR1 SGHTA, CDR2 FQGNSA. Trimming took off 4 bases at V and 5 bases at J, with 12 bases between the two ends. CDR3 size: 13 residues. The CDR3 DNA follows: TGTGCCAGCAGCTCCCCACTGAACCACGAGCAGTACTTC. Translating gives CASSSPLNHEQYF.

The V and J genes are TRBV2 and TRBJ2-5, with a possible D match to TRBD2 (5 bases). The V and J ends lost 3 bases and 7 bases respectively, with 12 bases between them. CDR1 is SNHLY and CDR2 is FYNNEI in the germline V gene. CDR3 size: 13 residues. The DNA for the CDR3 is TGTGCCAGCAGTGAGGACCCGACTATGACCCAGTACTTC. Translated, it gives CASSEDPTMTQYF.

The rearrangement links TRBV7-9 to TRBJ2-7, with a weak D call TRBD2 (5 bases). The germline V and J ends were trimmed by 3 bases and 6 bases, with 12 bases remaining between them. Germline V gives CDR1 SEHNR, CDR2 FQNEAQ (reference sequence). The CDR3 runs 13 residues. The CDR3 loop reads CASSFGRFGEQYF. CDR3 bases: TGTGCCAGCAGCTTTGGGAGATTTGGCGAGCAGTACTTC.

V gene TRBV10-3 combines with J gene TRBJ2-7; weak D call: TRBD1 (5 bases). V was shortened by 11 bases and J by 7 bases, with 21 bases between the two germline ends. The CDR3 loop spans 13 amino acids. Germline CDR1 and CDR2: ENHRY and SYGVKD. The chain's CDR3 is CASQGVDSWEQYF. The CDR3 bases are TGTGCCTCCCAGGGTGTCGATTCGTGGGAGCAGTACTTC.